These 13 T cell receptor beta chains share one sample of origin, sequenced in a study of blood T cells in healthy people across ages. PCR was performed a second time for about 7 to 12 cycles using a sample-barcoded 5' primer and a J-beta primer mix. TCRdb re-called the 5' RACE reads through MiXCR, storing one row per CDR3 protein. The data show about 1.5 million distinct CDR3 sequences, approximately 42% seen once. Specimen: blood. The receptors here all came from a woman between 18 and 30 years old in good health.

The chain carries TRBV25-1 and TRBJ2-7; 12 bases map to TRBD2. V dropped 3 bases and J dropped 7; count of bases not matched to a gene: 13. The germline V gene encodes CDR1 MGHDK and CDR2 SYGVNS. The CDR3 totals 17 residues. The CDR3 region has the DNA TGTGCCAGCAGTGAGGCTAGCGGGAGGGCCTTTAGCCATGAGCAGTACTTC. Protein: CASSEASGRAFSHEQYF.

The chain employs TRBV30 and TRBJ1-2, with no clear D. The V end lost 6 bases, the J end lost 9 bases, and 23 bases lay between the germline ends. The CDR3 is 14 amino acids. Germline V gene data show CDR1 as GTSNPN and CDR2 as SVGIG (reference sequence). CDR3 protein: CACDGQLKLNSYTF. In nucleotides, the CDR3 is TGTGCCTGCGATGGGCAGCTCAAGTTGAATAGCTACACCTTC.

V and J are TRBV5-1 and TRBJ2-7, with 10 positions matching TRBD1. Germline CDR1 and CDR2: SGHRS and YFSETQ. The trim removed 5 bases at V and 2 bases at J, leaving 4 bases unmatched. This CDR3 comprises 14 residues. The CDR3, as DNA: TGCGCCAGCAGATGGGACAGGGGAACCTACGAGCAGTACTTC. Translated: CASRWDRGTYEQYF.

The chain couples TRBV2 to TRBJ1-1; D unclear. The V end lost 1 base, the J end lost 4 bases, and 10 bases lay between the germline ends. Germline CDR1 is SNHLY and CDR2 is FYNNEI. The CDR3 contains 14 residues. The CDR3 spells CASSEEGGVTEAFF. As DNA, the CDR3 is TGTGCCAGCAGTGAAGAGGGTGGGGTCACTGAAGCTTTCTTT. Using reference TRBV2 and TRBJ1-1 for the parts outside the CDR3, the full variable domain is EPEVTQTPSHQVTQMGQEVILRCVPISNHLYFYWYRQILGQKVEFLVSFYNNEISEKSEIFDDQFSVERPDGSNFTLKIRSTKLEDSAMYFCASSEEGGVTEAFFGQGTRLTVV.

This chain joins TRBV6-6 and TRBJ2-5; TRBD2 agrees at 7 bases. The V gene's germline CDR1 is MNHNY and CDR2 SVGAGI (reference sequence). The CDR3 length is 16 residues. V trimming: 6 bases; J trimming: 3 bases; junction bases outside the gene matches: 13. The CDR3 here is CASSQEFGLEEETQYF. DNA of the CDR3: TGTGCCAGCAGCCAAGAATTCGGACTAGAAGAAGAGACCCAGTACTTC.

The genes are TRBV29-1 and TRBJ1-2; possible D gene TRBD1, 5 bases. The V end was cut by 0 bases, the J end by 4 bases, with 12 bases between. The V gene's germline CDR1 is SQVTM and CDR2 ANQGSEA. This CDR3 has 14 residues. Written as DNA, the CDR3 is TGCAGCGTTGAAGATCAGGGCAGGAGCTATGGCTACACCTTC. This gives the protein CSVEDQGRSYGYTF.

The V and J genes are TRBV12-3 or TRBV12-4 and TRBJ2-1, with TRBD1 as a possible D gene (6 bases). V dropped 5 bases and J dropped 2 bases, with 13 bases sitting between them. CDR3 size: 15 residues. CDR3 region: CASSLQGFTYNEQFF. Written as DNA, the CDR3 is TGTGCCAGCAGTCTGCAGGGGTTCACCTACAATGAGCAGTTCTTC.

The rearrangement uses TRBV4-2 and TRBJ2-7; possible D gene TRBD2, 6 bases. Trimming removed 3 bases at V and 7 bases at J, with 16 bases between. Per germline, CDR1 LGHNA and CDR2 YNFKEQ. The CDR3 spans 14 residues. The CDR3 here is CASSQGPTGGEQYF. The CDR3 DNA reads as TGTGCCAGCAGCCAGGGACCAACTGGGGGGGAGCAGTACTTC.

The sample holds a few counts of this clonotype. This chain connects TRBV2 to TRBJ2-5; D is possibly TRBD1 (5 bases). There are 14 residues in the CDR3. V dropped 2 bases and J dropped 2 bases, with 9 bases sitting between them. The germline V gene encodes CDR1 SNHLY and CDR2 FYNNEI. The CDR3 protein is CASSELTEQETQYF. The CDR3 coding sequence is TGTGCCAGCAGTGAACTGACAGAACAAGAGACCCAGTACTTC.

The genes are TRBV5-1 and TRBJ2-3; no clear D gene. CDR3 length equals 12 residues. V lost 2 bases and J 5 bases, leaving 6 bases between the germline ends. The V gene's germline CDR1 is SGHRS and CDR2 YFSETQ. The DNA of the CDR3 is TGCGCCAGCAGCTTATGGCAAGATACGCAGTATTTT. It yields the protein CASSLWQDTQYF. Full variable domain (missing parts from reference TRBV5-1 and TRBJ2-3): KAGVTQTPRYLIKTRGQQVTLSCSPISGHRSVSWYQQTPGQGLQFLFEYFSETQRNKGNFPGRFSGRQFSNSRSEMNVSTLELGDSALYLCASSLWQDTQYFGPGTRLTVL.

This clonotype was seen more than once but under ten times. This chain joins TRBV4-3 and TRBJ2-7, with 7 bases fitting TRBD1. CDR3 length equals 17 residues. Germline loops: CDR1 LGHNA, CDR2 YSLEER. J was trimmed by 5 bases and V by 1 base; bases with no gene match: 14. The CDR3 here is CASSQGVSGQPLDEQYF. The CDR3 nucleotides read TGCGCCAGCAGCCAAGGCGTATCGGGACAGCCCCTAGACGAGCAGTACTTC.

Many counts were recorded for this clonotype. The chain links TRBV20-1 to TRBJ2-3, with no clear D. Per the germline V gene, CDR1 is DFQATT and CDR2 is SNEGSKA (reference sequence). This CDR3 is 13 amino acids long. The germline V and J ends were trimmed by 3 bases and 2 bases, with 9 bases remaining between them. CDR3 residues: CSARPQNTDTQYF. The CDR3 region has the DNA TGCAGTGCTAGGCCACAAAACACAGATACGCAGTATTTT.

This chain connects TRBV20-1 to TRBJ2-7; D may be TRBD1 (6 bases). This CDR3 is 13 amino acids long. Germline V gene lookup returns CDR1 DFQATT and CDR2 SNEGSKA (reference sequence). Deletions cut 2 bases from V and 4 bases from J, with 12 bases between. CDR3 bases: TGCAGTGCTAGAACCTCCGGACAGTACGAGCAGTACTTC. This gives the protein CSARTSGQYEQYF.